A selection of T cell receptor beta chains follows, all from one sample in a study of shared T cell receptors in the human thymus. Measured with immunoSEQ multiplex PCR; TCRdb has only the in-frame clones, and not every one. The profile shows fewer than 700,000 clones, approximately 88% of them singletons. The same data also contributed to another study, on human thymus T cells.

Material for sequencing was thymocytes. These receptors came from a boy in the first two years of life with a congenital heart defect. CDR3s include the opening cysteine and the closing phenylalanine or tryptophan.

J,V,CDR3
TRBJ1-1,TRBV29-1,CSVPGGAGGTEAFF
TRBJ1-5,TRBV6-1,CASSEVPPTGDEVWSNQPQHF
TRBJ2-5,TRBV19,CASMRTGGRQETQYF
TRBJ2-7,TRBV11-2,CASSLVCSGKPYEQYF
TRBJ2-3,TRBV14,CASSQDEAGERTDTQYF
TRBJ2-1,TRBV4-3,CASSQTKLVREAPYNEQFF
TRBJ2-7,TRBV13,CASTPPGGGPPYEQYF
TRBJ2-7,TRBV28,CASQEQGLTYEQYF
TRBJ2-1,TRBV9,CASSAHPRTSPYNEQFF
TRBJ2-3,TRBV9,CASSEGESTDTQYF
TRBJ1-1,TRBV6-4,CASSDTGHLNTEAFF
TRBJ2-3,TRBV5-1,CASRGGTSGKNGTDTQYF
TRBJ2-1,TRBV5-1,CASHPSDSYNEQFF
TRBJ2-3,TRBV4-1,CASSQEVQYYADTQYF